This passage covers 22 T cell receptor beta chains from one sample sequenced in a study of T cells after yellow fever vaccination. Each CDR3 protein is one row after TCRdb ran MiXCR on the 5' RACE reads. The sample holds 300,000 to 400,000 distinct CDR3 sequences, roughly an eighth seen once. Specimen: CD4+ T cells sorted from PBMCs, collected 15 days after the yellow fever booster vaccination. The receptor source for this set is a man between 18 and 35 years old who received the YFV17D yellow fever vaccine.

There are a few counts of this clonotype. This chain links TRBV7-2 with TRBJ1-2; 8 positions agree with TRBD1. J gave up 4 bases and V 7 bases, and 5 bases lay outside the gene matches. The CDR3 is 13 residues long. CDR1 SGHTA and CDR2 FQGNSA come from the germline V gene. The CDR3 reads CASTEDRVYGYTF. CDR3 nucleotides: TGTGCCAGCACCGAGGACAGGGTCTATGGCTACACCTTC.

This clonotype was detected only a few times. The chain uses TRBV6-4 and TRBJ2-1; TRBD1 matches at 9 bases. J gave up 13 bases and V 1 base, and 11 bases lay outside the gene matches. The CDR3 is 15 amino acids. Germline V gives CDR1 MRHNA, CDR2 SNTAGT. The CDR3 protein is CASSDFYTGTGKQFF. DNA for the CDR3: TGTGCCAGCAGTGACTTCTATACCGGGACAGGGAAACAGTTCTTC.

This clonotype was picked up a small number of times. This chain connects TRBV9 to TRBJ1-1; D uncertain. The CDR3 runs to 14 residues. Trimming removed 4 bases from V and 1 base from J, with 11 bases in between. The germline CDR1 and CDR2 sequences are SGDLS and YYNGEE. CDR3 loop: CASSPQAGNTEAFF. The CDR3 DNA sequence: TGTGCCAGCAGCCCCCAAGCAGGGAACACTGAAGCTTTCTTT.

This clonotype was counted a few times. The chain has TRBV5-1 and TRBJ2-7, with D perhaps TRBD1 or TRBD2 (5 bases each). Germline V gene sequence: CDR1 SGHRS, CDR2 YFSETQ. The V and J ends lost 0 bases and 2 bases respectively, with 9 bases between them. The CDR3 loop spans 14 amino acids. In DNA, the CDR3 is TGCGCCAGCAGCTTGGCCGGGGCTCCCTACGAGCAGTACGTC. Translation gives CASSLAGAPYEQYV.

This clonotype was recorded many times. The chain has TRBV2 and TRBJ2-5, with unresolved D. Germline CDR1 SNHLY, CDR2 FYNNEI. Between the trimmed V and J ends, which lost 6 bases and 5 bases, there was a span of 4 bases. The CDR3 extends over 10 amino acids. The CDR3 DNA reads TGTGCCAGCAGCCGGGAGACCCAGTACTTC. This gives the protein CASSRETQYF.

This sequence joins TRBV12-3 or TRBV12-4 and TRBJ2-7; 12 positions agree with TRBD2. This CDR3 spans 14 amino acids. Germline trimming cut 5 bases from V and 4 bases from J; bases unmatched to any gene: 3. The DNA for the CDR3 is TGTGCCAGCAGTCGTACTAGCGGGAGGTACGAGCAGTACTTC. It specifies CASSRTSGRYEQYF.

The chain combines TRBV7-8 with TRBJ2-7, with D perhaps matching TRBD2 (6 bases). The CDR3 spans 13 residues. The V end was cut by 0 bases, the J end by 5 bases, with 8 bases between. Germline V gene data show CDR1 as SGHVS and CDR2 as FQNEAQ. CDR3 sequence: CASSLAGEDEQYF. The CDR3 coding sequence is TGTGCCAGCAGCTTAGCAGGGGAGGACGAGCAGTACTTC.

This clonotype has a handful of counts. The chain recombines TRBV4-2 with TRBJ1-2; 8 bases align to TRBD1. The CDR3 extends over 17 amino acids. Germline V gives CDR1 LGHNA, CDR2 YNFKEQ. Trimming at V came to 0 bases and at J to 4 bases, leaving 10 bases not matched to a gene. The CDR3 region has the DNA TGTGCCAGCAGCCAAGATAGGGGGACAGGATCTTTCTATGGCTACACCTTC. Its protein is CASSQDRGTGSFYGYTF.

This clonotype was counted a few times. As DNA, the CDR3 is TGTGCCAGCAGCCCCTCCCGGGACAAACAGAACACTGAAGCTTTCTTT. It specifies CASSPSRDKQNTEAFF. The gene calls are TRBV7-2 and TRBJ1-1; tentatively, D is TRBD1 (6 bases). The germline gives CDR1 SGHTA, CDR2 FQGNSA. This CDR3 comprises 16 residues. Trimming cost V 5 bases and J 1 base, with 17 bases left between them.

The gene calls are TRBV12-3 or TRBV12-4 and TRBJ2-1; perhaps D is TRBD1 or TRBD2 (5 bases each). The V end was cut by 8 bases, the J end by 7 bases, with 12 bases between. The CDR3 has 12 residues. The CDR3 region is CASEGQYNEQFF. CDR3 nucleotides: TGTGCCAGCGAGGGGCAGTATAATGAGCAGTTCTTC.

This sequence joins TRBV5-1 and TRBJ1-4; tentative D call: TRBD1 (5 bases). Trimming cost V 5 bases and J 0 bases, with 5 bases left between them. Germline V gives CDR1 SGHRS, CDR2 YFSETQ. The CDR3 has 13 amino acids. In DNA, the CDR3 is TGCGCCAGCAGACAGGCAACTAATGAAAAACTGTTTTTT. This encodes CASRQATNEKLFF.

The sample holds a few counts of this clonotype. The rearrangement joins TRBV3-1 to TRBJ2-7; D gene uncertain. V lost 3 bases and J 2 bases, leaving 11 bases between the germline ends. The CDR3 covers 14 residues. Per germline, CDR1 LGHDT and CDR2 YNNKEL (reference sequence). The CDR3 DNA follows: TGTGCCAGCAGCCAGTCCGACGGAACCTACGAGCAGTACGTC. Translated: CASSQSDGTYEQYV.

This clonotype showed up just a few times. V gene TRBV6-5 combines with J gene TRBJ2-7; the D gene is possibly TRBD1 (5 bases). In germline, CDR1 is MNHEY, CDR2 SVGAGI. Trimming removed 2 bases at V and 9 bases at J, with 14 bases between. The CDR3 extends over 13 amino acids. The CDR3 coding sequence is TGTGCCAGCAGTTACGGGGCTAGTTCTGTGCAGTACTTC. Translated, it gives CASSYGASSVQYF.

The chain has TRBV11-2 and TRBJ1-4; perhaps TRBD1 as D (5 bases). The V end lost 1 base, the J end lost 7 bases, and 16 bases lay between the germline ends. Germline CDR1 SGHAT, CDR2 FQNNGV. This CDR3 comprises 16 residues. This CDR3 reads CASSLVVSGAGEKLFF. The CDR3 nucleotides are TGTGCCAGCAGCTTAGTGGTTTCCGGGGCTGGTGAAAAACTGTTTTTT.

The CDR3 nucleotides are TGTGCCAGCAGAATAGGGGGGACAGTCTCCTACGAGCAGTACTTC. Translated, it gives CASRIGGTVSYEQYF. The rearrangement joins TRBV6-5 to TRBJ2-7, with D possibly matching TRBD1 (7 bases). Germline CDR1 is MNHEY and CDR2 is SVGAGI. V dropped 6 bases and J dropped 0 bases, with 15 bases sitting between them. CDR3 length equals 15 residues.

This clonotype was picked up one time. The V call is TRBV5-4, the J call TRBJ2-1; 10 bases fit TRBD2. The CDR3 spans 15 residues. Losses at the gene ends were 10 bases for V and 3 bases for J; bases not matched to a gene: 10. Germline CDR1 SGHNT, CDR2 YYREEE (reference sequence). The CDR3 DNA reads TGTGCCCTCAGGGTGGCTAGCGGGGGCTACAATGAGCAGTTCTTC. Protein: CALRVASGGYNEQFF. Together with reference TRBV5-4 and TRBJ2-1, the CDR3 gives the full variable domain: ETGVTQSPTHLIKTRGQQVTLRCSSQSGHNTVSWYQQALGQGPQFIFQYYREEENGRGNFPPRFSGLQFPNYSSELNVNALELDDSALYLCALRVASGGYNEQFFGPGTRLTVL.

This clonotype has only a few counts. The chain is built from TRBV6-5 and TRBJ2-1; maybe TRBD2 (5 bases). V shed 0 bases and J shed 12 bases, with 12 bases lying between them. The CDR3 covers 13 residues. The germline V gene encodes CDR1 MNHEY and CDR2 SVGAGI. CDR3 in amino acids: CASSYSVARGQFF. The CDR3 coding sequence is TGTGCCAGCAGTTACTCGGTCGCCCGGGGGCAGTTCTTC.

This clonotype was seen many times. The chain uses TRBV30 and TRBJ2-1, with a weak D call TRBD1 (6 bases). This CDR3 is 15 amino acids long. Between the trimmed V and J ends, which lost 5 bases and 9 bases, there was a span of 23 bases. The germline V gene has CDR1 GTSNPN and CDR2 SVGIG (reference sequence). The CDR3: CAWQPGHIRSGEQFF. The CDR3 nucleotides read TGTGCCTGGCAACCGGGACATATACGATCGGGTGAGCAGTTCTTC.

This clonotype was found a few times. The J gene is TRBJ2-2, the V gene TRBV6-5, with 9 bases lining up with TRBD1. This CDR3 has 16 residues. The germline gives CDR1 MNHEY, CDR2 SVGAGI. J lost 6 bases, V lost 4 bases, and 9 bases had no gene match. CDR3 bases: TGTGCCAGCAGTTCATCCGGGACAGGGCGGTCCGGGGAGCTGTTTTTT. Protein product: CASSSSGTGRSGELFF.

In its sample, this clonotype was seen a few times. The CDR3 loop reads CSVLPRRGNEQYF. The CDR3 DNA reads TGCAGCGTTCTCCCCCGACGGGGCAACGAGCAGTACTTC. The chain combines TRBV29-1 with TRBJ2-7; D may be TRBD1 or TRBD2 (5 bases each). The V gene lost 5 bases and the J gene lost 5 bases, with 16 bases spanning the gap. The CDR3 runs 13 residues. Germline V CDR1 and CDR2: SQVTM, ANQGSEA.

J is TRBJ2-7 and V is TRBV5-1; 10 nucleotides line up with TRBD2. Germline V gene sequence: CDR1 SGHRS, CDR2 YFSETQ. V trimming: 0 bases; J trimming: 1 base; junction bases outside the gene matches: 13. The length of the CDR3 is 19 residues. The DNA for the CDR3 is TGCGCCAGCAGCTTGGCCGGCGGTAGCGGGGGGCCCCCGTCCTACGAGCAGTACGTC. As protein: CASSLAGGSGGPPSYEQYV.

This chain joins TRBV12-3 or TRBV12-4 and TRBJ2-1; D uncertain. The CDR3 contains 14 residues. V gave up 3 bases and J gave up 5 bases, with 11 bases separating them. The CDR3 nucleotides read TGTGCCAGCAGTTTCGGGCAGACAAACAATGAGCAGTTCTTC. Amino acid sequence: CASSFGQTNNEQFF.